The 28 T cell receptor beta chains in this list originate from one sample, sequenced in a study of T cells in Graves' hyperthyroidism and ophthalmopathy. RNA transcripts provided the source from which TCR beta CDR3 regions were amplified. When the TCR CDR3 underwent first-round RT-PCR, the HTBI primer set was used. Each CDR3 protein is one row after TCRdb ran MiXCR on the multiplex PCR reads. The table lists fewer than 750,000 distinct CDR3 sequences, around 46% of them singletons. The sample consisted of peripheral blood or thyroid tissue (not recorded which). These receptors originate from a woman younger than 30 with Graves' hyperthyroidism.

This clonotype was counted many times. The chain combines TRBV4-3 with TRBJ2-7; D uncertain. The V gene lost 0 bases and the J gene lost 2 bases, with 8 bases spanning the gap. Germline V gene data show CDR1 as LGHNA and CDR2 as YSLEER. The CDR3 runs to 14 residues. The CDR3, as DNA: TGCGCCAGCAGCCAAGATCGGTCAACCTACGAGCAGTACTTC. It is translated as CASSQDRSTYEQYF.

V usage is TRBV7-6 and J usage is TRBJ2-1; 8 positions agree with TRBD2. CDR3 size: 15 residues. The J segment lost 8 bases and the V segment lost 8 bases, leaving 14 bases of the junction unmatched. CDR1 is SGHVS, CDR2 FNYEAQ, per germline. The CDR3 sequence: CASSPGGLAWDEQFF. In DNA form, the CDR3 reads TGTGCCAGCTCACCGGGGGGGCTCGCTTGGGATGAGCAGTTCTTC. Full variable domain (remainder filled in from reference TRBV7-6 and TRBJ2-1): GAGVSQSPRYKVTKRGQDVALRCDPISGHVSLYWYRQALGQGPEFLTYFNYEAQQDKSGLPNDRFSAERPEGSISTLTIQRTEQRDSAMYRCASSPGGLAWDEQFFGPGTRLTVL.

The count of this clonotype is one. The chain links TRBV25-1 to TRBJ2-5; 8 nucleotides line up with TRBD2. The CDR3 extends over 14 amino acids. CDR1 MGHDK and CDR2 SYGVNS come from the germline V gene. Trimming removed 4 bases from V and 5 bases from J; junction bases left unmatched: 6. As DNA, the CDR3 is TGTGCCAGCAGTGTTGGCGGGAGGAGGGAGACCCAGTACTTC. It is translated as CASSVGGRRETQYF.

This clonotype was counted ten times or more. This CDR3 reads CASSPGQTTNEKLFF. For the CDR3, the DNA is TGTGCCAGCAGCCCCGGACAGACAACTAATGAAAAACTGTTTTTT. This chain connects TRBV2 to TRBJ1-4, with D possibly being TRBD1 (6 bases). CDR1 is SNHLY, CDR2 FYNNEI, per germline. The CDR3 covers 15 residues. Between the trimmed V and J ends, which lost 6 bases and 0 bases, there was a span of 11 bases.

This clonotype was seen ten or more times. This chain uses TRBV6-5 with TRBJ2-2; D is perhaps TRBD2 (7 bases). V lost 7 bases and J 5 bases, leaving 17 bases between the germline ends. Germline V lookup: CDR1 MNHEY, CDR2 SVGAGI. The CDR3 extends over 15 amino acids. The CDR3 loop reads CASTEGGAGTGELFF. CDR3 DNA sequence: TGTGCCAGCACTGAGGGGGGGGCTGGGACCGGGGAGCTGTTTTTT.

This clonotype was seen only a few times. This sequence joins TRBV11-2 and TRBJ2-3, with unresolved D. Trimming took off 5 bases at V and 6 bases at J, with 18 bases between the two ends. CDR1 and CDR2 (germline): SGHAT, FQNNGV. This CDR3 region has 15 residues. The CDR3 nucleotides read TGTGCCAGCAGCGAAGAAGCGAGCCCGGAGGATACGCAGTATTTT. The encoded protein is CASSEEASPEDTQYF.

Of note for this clonotype: With a much larger clone just one base away, this may be a read error. The chain combines TRBV11-2 with TRBJ1-3; 7 bases are a match to TRBD1. J lost 4 bases, V lost 4 bases, and 13 bases had no gene match. Germline V gene sequence: CDR1 SGHAT, CDR2 FQNNGV. CDR3 length: 17 residues. The CDR3 bases are TGTGCCAGCAGCTCGTACCCCGGGACAGAAAAAGGAAACACCATATATTTT. Protein product: CASSSYPGTEKGNTIYF.

In the case of this clonotype: The missing conserved phenylalanine or tryptophan at the end of this CDR3 makes a read error likely. V is TRBV11-3 and J is TRBJ2-7; perhaps TRBD2 as D (6 bases). CDR3 length: 15 residues. Germline CDR1 is SGHNT and CDR2 is YENEEA. The V end lost 2 bases, the J end lost 3 bases, and 14 bases lay between the germline ends. The CDR3 DNA reads as TGTGCCAGCAGCTTACGCCCCGGGGAGGACTACGAGCAGTACCTC. Protein: CASSLRPGEDYEQYL.

This clonotype was detected many times. The genes are TRBV12-3 or TRBV12-4 and TRBJ2-5, with TRBD2 as a possible D gene (5 bases). Trimming removed 2 bases at V and 1 base at J, with 14 bases between. This CDR3 contains 16 residues. The CDR3 DNA reads TGTGCCAGCAGTTTAATCCCTCTGCGGGCCCAAGAGACCCAGTACTTC. The encoded protein is CASSLIPLRAQETQYF.

This clonotype was counted ten times or more. This sequence joins TRBV10-2 and TRBJ2-7; 13 bases are shared with TRBD2. Trimming cost V 2 bases and J 6 bases; bases outside gene matches: 4. The CDR3 has 15 amino acids. The V gene's germline CDR1 is WSHSY and CDR2 SAAADI. CDR3 in DNA: TGCGCCAGCAGTGAGGGACTAGCGGGAGTAAGCGAGCAGTACTTC. Its translation is CASSEGLAGVSEQYF.

To note about this clonotype: An end of the junction does not agree with germline; a read error may underlie this. The chain couples TRBV19 to TRBJ1-2, with D hard to call. Per the germline V gene, CDR1 is LNHDA and CDR2 is SQIVND (reference sequence). The CDR3 sequence is 14 residues long. CDR3 amino acids: CTSSMGTRYYGYTF. CDR3 sequence (DNA): TGTACCAGTAGTATGGGCACACGTTACTATGGCTACACCTTC.

The chain joins TRBV7-6 to TRBJ2-7; 9 bases are shared with TRBD2. Trimming at V came to 4 bases and at J to 6 bases, leaving 4 bases not matched to a gene. CDR3 length: 13 amino acids. Germline V lookup: CDR1 SGHVS, CDR2 FNYEAQ. The CDR3 loop reads CASSYSGSTEQYF. DNA of the CDR3: TGTGCCAGCAGCTATAGCGGGAGTACCGAGCAGTACTTC.

J is TRBJ1-1 and V is TRBV7-9; D uncertain. The CDR3 has 12 residues. Trimming shortened V by 4 bases and J by 6 bases, and 9 bases separated the two germline ends. Germline lookup yields CDR1 SEHNR and CDR2 FQNEAQ (reference sequence). CDR3 in amino acids: CASSSPGAEAFF. CDR3 sequence (DNA): TGTGCCAGCAGCTCACCGGGTGCTGAAGCTTTCTTT.

This clonotype was detected many times. This may stem from a read error, because a much larger clone lies one nucleotide away. The chain joins TRBV29-1 to TRBJ1-1; D is unclear. The ends were cut back, 3 bases at V and 4 bases at J, with 18 bases in the middle. This CDR3 spans 15 amino acids. Looked up from germline, CDR1 is SQVTM and CDR2 is ANQGSEA. DNA for the CDR3: TGCAGCGTTGAGTGGGCTACGGGCGGGAGCACTGAAGCTTTCTTT. This translates into CSVEWATGGSTEAFF.

This clonotype was picked up one time. The junction differs from germline at one of its ends, possibly a read error. The chain carries TRBV15 and TRBJ2-6; D gene unclear. CDR1 and CDR2 (germline): LNHNV, YYDKDF (reference sequence). The CDR3 contains 18 residues. Here the CDR3 DNA reads TGTGCCGCCAGCAGCCCGTCATACCGGAGCTCTGGGGCCAACGTCCTGACTTTC. Translating it yields CAASSPSYRSSGANVLTF. Complete variable domain (other parts from reference TRBV15 and TRBJ2-6): DAMVIQNPRYQVTQFGKPVTLSCSQTLNHNVMYWYQQKSSQAPKLLFHYYDKDFNNEADTPDNFQSRRPNTSFCFLDIRSPGLGDTAMYLCAASSPSYRSSGANVLTFGAGSRLTVL.

The chain uses TRBV24-1 and TRBJ1-2; 8 bases are shared with TRBD1. V dropped 8 bases and J dropped 12; count of bases not matched to a gene: 10. Per the germline V gene, CDR1 is KGHDR and CDR2 is SFDVKD. The CDR3 has 12 amino acids. CDR3 region: CATTPDRAGNTF. CDR3 in DNA: TGTGCCACCACGCCGGACAGGGCTGGAAACACCTTC.

This clonotype was seen a few times. This may stem from a read error, because a much larger clone lies one nucleotide away. The rearrangement links TRBV27 to TRBJ2-7; possible D gene TRBD1, 5 bases. The CDR3 runs 12 residues. Germline V lookup: CDR1 MNHEY, CDR2 SMNVEV (reference sequence). CDR3 protein: CASTGSGYEQCF. The CDR3 nucleotides read TGTGCCAGCACTGGGTCAGGGTACGAGCAGTGCTTC.

The gene calls are TRBV2 and TRBJ2-5; D not resolved. Germline loops: CDR1 SNHLY, CDR2 FYNNEI. With 4 bases removed from V and 0 bases from J, the gap between germline ends came to 9 bases. CDR3 length: 14 residues. The CDR3 region is CASSGRVNQETQYF. In DNA, the CDR3 is TGTGCCAGCAGTGGGCGTGTGAACCAAGAGACCCAGTACTTC. Together with reference TRBV2 and TRBJ2-5, the CDR3 gives the full variable domain: EPEVTQTPSHQVTQMGQEVILRCVPISNHLYFYWYRQILGQKVEFLVSFYNNEISEKSEIFDDQFSVERPDGSNFTLKIRSTKLEDSAMYFCASSGRVNQETQYFGPGTRLLVL.

This clonotype has a count of ten or more. The chain couples TRBV12-3 or TRBV12-4 to TRBJ1-1; 7 bases match TRBD1. This CDR3 region has 14 residues. Losses at the gene ends were 9 bases for V and 1 base for J; bases not matched to a gene: 8. This CDR3 reads CASFQKGANTEAFF. The CDR3 DNA sequence: TGTGCCAGTTTCCAGAAGGGGGCGAACACTGAAGCTTTCTTT.

This clonotype was counted at least ten times. The chain combines TRBV20-1 with TRBJ1-1; D gene uncertain. This CDR3 spans 13 amino acids. CDR1 is DFQATT, CDR2 SNEGSKA, per germline (reference sequence). Between the trimmed V and J ends, which lost 0 bases and 5 bases, there was a span of 10 bases. CDR3 region: CSAREGSGTEAFF. The CDR3 nucleotides read TGCAGTGCTAGAGAGGGTAGTGGGACTGAAGCTTTCTTT.

This clonotype was seen many times. The V and J genes are TRBV20-1 and TRBJ2-2, with TRBD1 matching 8 bases. The germline gives CDR1 DFQATT, CDR2 SNEGSKA (reference sequence). V dropped 0 bases and J dropped 3; count of bases not matched to a gene: 3. This CDR3 comprises 15 residues. The CDR3 nucleotides are TGCAGTGCTAGAGACAGGGGGCTAGACACCGGGGAGCTGTTTTTT. Protein product: CSARDRGLDTGELFF.

This clonotype occurred many times. The chain carries TRBV6-5 and TRBJ2-6; TRBD2 might be the D (6 bases). CDR1 and CDR2 from the germline V gene are MNHEY and SVGAGI. Trimming cost V 1 base and J 2 bases, with 6 bases left between them. The CDR3 length is 15 residues. CDR3 sequence: CASSYWGAGANVLTF. In DNA form, the CDR3 reads TGTGCCAGCAGTTACTGGGGGGCTGGGGCCAACGTCCTGACTTTC.

This chain links TRBV24-1 with TRBJ2-1; D not certain. This CDR3 contains 16 residues. Per the germline V gene, CDR1 is KGHDR and CDR2 is SFDVKD. Between the trimmed V and J ends, which lost 6 bases and 0 bases, there was a span of 14 bases. The CDR3 DNA follows: TGTGCCACCAGTCATTCAGAAACCAGCTCCTACAATGAGCAGTTCTTC. Its protein is CATSHSETSSYNEQFF.

The rearrangement uses TRBV24-1 and TRBJ2-2; a weak D match, TRBD1 (6 bases). Trimming took off 3 bases at V and 0 bases at J, with 7 bases between the two ends. Germline V gene data show CDR1 as KGHDR and CDR2 as SFDVKD. This CDR3 contains 15 residues. CDR3 coding DNA: TGTGCCACCAGTGATCGGACAGCGAACACCGGGGAGCTGTTTTTT. Translating gives CATSDRTANTGELFF.

The chain combines TRBV20-1 with TRBJ2-7; 10 bases are a match to TRBD1. This CDR3 region has 14 residues. Trimming removed 6 bases from V and 10 bases from J; junction bases left unmatched: 15. Germline V gives CDR1 DFQATT, CDR2 SNEGSKA (reference sequence). The CDR3 spells CSASNLSGTGDQYF. CDR3 sequence (DNA): TGCAGTGCCAGCAACCTCTCCGGGACAGGGGACCAGTACTTC.

The V call is TRBV12-3 or TRBV12-4, the J call TRBJ2-5, with a possible D match to TRBD1 (5 bases). This CDR3 has 14 amino acids. CDR3 sequence: CASGLAGPNQPQYF. CDR3 bases: TGTGCTAGTGGTTTAGCAGGGCCAAATCAGCCCCAGTACTTC.

The chain couples TRBV10-3 to TRBJ2-5; 8 bases fit TRBD1. With V trimmed by 6 bases and J by 2 bases, 20 bases remained unmatched. The germline V gene has CDR1 ENHRY and CDR2 SYGVKD. The CDR3 length is 19 residues. CDR3 sequence reads: CAIRRHGLPGNRGQETQYF. The CDR3 nucleotides are TGTGCCATCAGACGACATGGTCTCCCTGGGAACAGGGGGCAAGAGACCCAGTACTTC.

This clonotype came up once. A read error may explain this, as a much larger clone is one base away. This chain uses TRBV2 with TRBJ2-6; possibly TRBD2 for D (5 bases). The CDR3 is 17 residues long. Germline CDR1 is SNHLY and CDR2 is FYNNEI. V dropped 5 bases and J dropped 0 bases, with 14 bases sitting between them. The DNA of the CDR3 is TGTGCCAGCAGTCGGACTCCCGGACTCTCTGGGGCCAACGTCCTGACTTTC. Amino acids: CASSRTPGLSGANVLTF. Full variable domain (rest looked up from reference TRBV2 and TRBJ2-6): EPEVTQTPSHQVTQMGQEVILRCVPISNHLYFYWYRQILGQKVEFLVSFYNNEISEKSEIFDDQFSVERPDGSNFTLKIRSTKLEDSAMYFCASSRTPGLSGANVLTFGAGSRLTVL.